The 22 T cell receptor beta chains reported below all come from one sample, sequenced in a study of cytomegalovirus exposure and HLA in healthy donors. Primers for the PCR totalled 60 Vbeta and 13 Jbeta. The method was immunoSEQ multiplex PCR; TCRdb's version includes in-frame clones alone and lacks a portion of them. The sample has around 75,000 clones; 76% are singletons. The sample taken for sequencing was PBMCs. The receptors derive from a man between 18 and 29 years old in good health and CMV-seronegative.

CDR3 amino acids: CASRGGAREQFF. The DNA of the CDR3 is TGTGCCAGCCGAGGTGGGGCCAGAGAGCAGTTCTTC. The chain is built from TRBV19 and TRBJ2-1, with D maybe TRBD1 (5 bases). There are 12 residues in the CDR3. Trimming removed 9 bases from V and 10 bases from J, with 16 bases in between. Germline V gene data show CDR1 as LNHDA and CDR2 as SQIVND (reference sequence).

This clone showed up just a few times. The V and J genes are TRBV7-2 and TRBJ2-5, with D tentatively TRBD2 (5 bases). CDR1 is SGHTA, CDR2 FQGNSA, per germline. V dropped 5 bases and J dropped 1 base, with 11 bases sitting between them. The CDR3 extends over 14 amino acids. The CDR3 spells CASSKEAGQETQYF. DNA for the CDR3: TGTGCCAGCAGCAAGGAGGCAGGCCAAGAGACCCAGTACTTC.

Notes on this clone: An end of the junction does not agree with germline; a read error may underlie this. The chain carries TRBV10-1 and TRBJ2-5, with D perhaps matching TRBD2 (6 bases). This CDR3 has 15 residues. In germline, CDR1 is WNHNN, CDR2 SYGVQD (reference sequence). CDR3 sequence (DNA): TGCGCCGGCAGCCCTAGCGAAAGGGGCTTGGAGACCCAGTACTTC. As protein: CAGSPSERGLETQYF.

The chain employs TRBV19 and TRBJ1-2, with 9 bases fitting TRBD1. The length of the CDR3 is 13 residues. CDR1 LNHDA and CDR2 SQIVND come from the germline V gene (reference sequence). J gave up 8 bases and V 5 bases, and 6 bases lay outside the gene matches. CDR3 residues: CASSSGTGRGYTF. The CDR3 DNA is TGTGCCAGTAGTTCGGGGACAGGGCGGGGCTACACCTTC.

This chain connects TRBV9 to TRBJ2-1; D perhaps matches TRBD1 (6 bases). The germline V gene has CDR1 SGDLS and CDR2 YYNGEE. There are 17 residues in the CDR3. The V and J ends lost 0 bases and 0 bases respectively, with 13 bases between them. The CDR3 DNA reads TGTGCCAGCAGCGTAGAGGACAGAACCAGCTCCTACAATGAGCAGTTCTTC. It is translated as CASSVEDRTSSYNEQFF.

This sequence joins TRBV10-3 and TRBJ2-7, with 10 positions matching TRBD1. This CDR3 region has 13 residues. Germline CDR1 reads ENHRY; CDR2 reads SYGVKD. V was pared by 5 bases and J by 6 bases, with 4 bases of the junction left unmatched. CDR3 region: CAISRDRGFEQYV. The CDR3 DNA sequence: TGTGCCATCAGTCGGGACAGGGGATTCGAGCAGTACGTC.

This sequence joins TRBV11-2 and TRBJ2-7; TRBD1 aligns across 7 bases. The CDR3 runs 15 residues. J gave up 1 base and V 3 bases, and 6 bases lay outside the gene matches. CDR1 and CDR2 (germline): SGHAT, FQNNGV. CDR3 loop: CASSLETGSSYEQYV. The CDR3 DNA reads TGTGCCAGCAGCTTGGAGACAGGGTCATCCTACGAGCAGTACGTC.

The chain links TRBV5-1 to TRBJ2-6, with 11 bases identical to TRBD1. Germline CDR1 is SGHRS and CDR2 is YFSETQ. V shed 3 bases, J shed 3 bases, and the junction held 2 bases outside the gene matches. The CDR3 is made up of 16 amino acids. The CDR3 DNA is TGCGCCAGCAGCTGGACAGGGGGCGGTGGGGCCAACGTCCTGACTTTC. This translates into CASSWTGGGGANVLTF.

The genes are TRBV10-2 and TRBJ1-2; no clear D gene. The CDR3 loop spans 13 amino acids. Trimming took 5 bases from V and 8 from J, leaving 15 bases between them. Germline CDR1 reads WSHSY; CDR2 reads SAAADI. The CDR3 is CASSPSGVGGYTF. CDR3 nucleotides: TGCGCCAGCAGTCCGTCCGGGGTGGGGGGCTACACCTTC.

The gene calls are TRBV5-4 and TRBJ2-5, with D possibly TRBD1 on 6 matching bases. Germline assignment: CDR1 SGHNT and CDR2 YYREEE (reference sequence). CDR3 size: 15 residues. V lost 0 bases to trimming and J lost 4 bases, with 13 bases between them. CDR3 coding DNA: TGTGCCAGCAGCTTGGCGGTAGGCAGGGGAGAGACCCAGTACTTC. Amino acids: CASSLAVGRGETQYF.

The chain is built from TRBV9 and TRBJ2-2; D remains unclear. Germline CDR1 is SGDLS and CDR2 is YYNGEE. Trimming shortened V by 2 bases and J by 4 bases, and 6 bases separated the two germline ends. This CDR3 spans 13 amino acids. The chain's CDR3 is CASSVSSTGELFF. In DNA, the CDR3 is TGTGCCAGCAGCGTTAGTAGCACCGGGGAGCTGTTTTTT.

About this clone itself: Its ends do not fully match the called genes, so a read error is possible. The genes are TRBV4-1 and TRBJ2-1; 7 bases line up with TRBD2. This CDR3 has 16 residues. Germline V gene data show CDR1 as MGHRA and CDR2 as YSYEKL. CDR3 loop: CASGQDRSGAYNEQFF. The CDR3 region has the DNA TGCGCCAGCGGCCAAGATAGGAGCGGGGCCTACAATGAGCAGTTCTTC.

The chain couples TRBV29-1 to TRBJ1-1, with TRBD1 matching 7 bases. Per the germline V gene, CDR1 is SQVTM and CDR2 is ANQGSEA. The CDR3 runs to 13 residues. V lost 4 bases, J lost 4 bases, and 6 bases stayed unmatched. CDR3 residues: CSVALGGGTEAFF. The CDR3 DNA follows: TGCAGCGTTGCGTTAGGGGGCGGCACTGAAGCTTTCTTT.

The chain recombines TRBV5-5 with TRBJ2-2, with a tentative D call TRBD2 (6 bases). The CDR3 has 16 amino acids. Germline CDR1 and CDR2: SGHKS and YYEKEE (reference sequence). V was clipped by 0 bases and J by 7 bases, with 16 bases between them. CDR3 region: CASSLASSGGHGELFF. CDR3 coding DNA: TGTGCCAGCAGCTTGGCGAGTAGCGGAGGGCACGGGGAGCTGTTTTTT.

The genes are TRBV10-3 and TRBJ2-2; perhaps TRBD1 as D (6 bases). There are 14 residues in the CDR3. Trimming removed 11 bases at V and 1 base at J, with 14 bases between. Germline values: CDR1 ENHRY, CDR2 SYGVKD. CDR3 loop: CAASGTKNTGELFF. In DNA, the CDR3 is TGTGCCGCCTCCGGGACAAAGAACACCGGGGAGCTGTTTTTT.

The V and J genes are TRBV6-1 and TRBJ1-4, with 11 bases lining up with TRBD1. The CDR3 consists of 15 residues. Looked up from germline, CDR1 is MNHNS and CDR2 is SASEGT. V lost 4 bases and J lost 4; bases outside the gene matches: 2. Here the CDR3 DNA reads TGTGCCAGCAGTGGGGACAGGGGGAATAATGAAAAACTGTTTTTT. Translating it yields CASSGDRGNNEKLFF.

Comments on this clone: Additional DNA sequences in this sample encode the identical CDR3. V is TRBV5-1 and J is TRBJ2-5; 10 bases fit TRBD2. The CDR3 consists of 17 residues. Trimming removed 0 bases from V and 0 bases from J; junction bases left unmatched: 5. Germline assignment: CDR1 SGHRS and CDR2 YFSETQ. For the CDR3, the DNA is TGCGCCAGCAGCTTGGCCGTAGCGGGGGGATACCAAGAGACCCAGTACTTC. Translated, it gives CASSLAVAGGYQETQYF. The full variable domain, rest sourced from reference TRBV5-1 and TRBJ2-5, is KAGVTQTPRYLIKTRGQQVTLSCSPISGHRSVSWYQQTPGQGLQFLFEYFSETQRNKGNFPGRFSGRQFSNSRSEMNVSTLELGDSALYLCASSLAVAGGYQETQYFGPGTRLLVL.

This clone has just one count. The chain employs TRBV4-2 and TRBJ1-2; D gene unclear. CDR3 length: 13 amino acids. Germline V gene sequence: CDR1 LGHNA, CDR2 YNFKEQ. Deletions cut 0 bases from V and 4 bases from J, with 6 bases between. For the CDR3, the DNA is TGTGCCAGCAGCCAAGACGGGATCTATGGCTACACCTTC. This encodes CASSQDGIYGYTF.

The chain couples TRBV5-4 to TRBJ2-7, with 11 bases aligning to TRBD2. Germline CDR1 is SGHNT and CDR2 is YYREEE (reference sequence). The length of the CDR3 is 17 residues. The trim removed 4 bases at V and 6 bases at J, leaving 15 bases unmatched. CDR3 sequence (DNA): TGTGCCAGCAGCGTGGACCTAGCGGGGGGAGTATTGAGCGAGCAGTACTTC. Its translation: CASSVDLAGGVLSEQYF.

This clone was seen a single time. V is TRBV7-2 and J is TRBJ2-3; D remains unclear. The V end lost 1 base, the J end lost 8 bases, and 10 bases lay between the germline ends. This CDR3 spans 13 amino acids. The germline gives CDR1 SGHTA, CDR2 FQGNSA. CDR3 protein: CASSLVAIGTQYF. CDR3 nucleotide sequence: TGTGCCAGCAGCTTAGTGGCCATTGGTACGCAGTATTTT.

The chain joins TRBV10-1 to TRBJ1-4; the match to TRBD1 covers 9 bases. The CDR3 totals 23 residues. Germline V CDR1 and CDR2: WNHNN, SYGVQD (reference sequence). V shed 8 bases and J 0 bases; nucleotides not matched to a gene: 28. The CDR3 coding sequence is TGCGCCAGCCGGAACATCCGATCGATCTCACGGCACAGGGGGCCGCCAACTAATGAAAAACTGTTTTTT. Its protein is CASRNIRSISRHRGPPTNEKLFF.

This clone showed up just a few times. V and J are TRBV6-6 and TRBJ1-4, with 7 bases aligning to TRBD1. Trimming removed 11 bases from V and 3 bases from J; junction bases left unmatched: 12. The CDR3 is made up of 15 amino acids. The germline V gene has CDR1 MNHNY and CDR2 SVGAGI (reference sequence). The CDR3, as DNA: TGTGCCGGCGCCTTTGGACAGGCTCCTAATGAAAAACTGTTTTTT. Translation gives CAGAFGQAPNEKLFF.